The 23 T cell receptor beta chains below come from one sample, sequenced in a study of Ad26.COV2.S vaccination and SARS-CoV-2 variants. Sequencing used immunoSEQ multiplex PCR; TCRdb keeps in-frame clones, though not all of them. The sample carries about 480,000 clones, approximately 90% recorded once. Specified treatment: 19 received Ad26.COV2.S at low or high dose, single or two shots; about five received placebo; per-sample allocation not given. Specimens were obtained on day 63 following the first vaccine or placebo injection. The starting material was peripheral blood, obtained in a trial of Ad26.COV2.S vaccine versus placebo. The receptor source for this set is a person aged 18-65 years who received the Ad26.COV2.S COVID-19 vaccine or a placebo.

The genes are TRBV7-2 and TRBJ2-4, with TRBD2 matching 8 bases. Germline V gives CDR1 SGHTA, CDR2 FQGNSA. The CDR3 contains 15 residues. After removal of 2 bases from V and 0 bases from J, the junction contained 0 bases not matched to a gene. The CDR3, as DNA: TGTGCCAGCAGCTTACTAGCGGGAGCCAAAAACATTCAGTACTTC. Translating gives CASSLLAGAKNIQYF.

The rearrangement joins TRBV11-3 to TRBJ2-3; tentative D call: TRBD1 (5 bases). The CDR3 contains 16 residues. Trimming pared 1 base from V and 5 bases from J, leaving 16 bases between. Germline V gene data show CDR1 as SGHNT and CDR2 as YENEEA. The CDR3 loop is CASSLGHREQEDTQYF. The CDR3 bases are TGTGCCAGCAGCTTAGGGCATAGGGAACAGGAAGATACGCAGTATTTT.

The rearrangement joins TRBV20-1 to TRBJ2-6; 11 bases align to TRBD1. J gave up 8 bases and V 3 bases, and 3 bases lay outside the gene matches. The CDR3 is 14 residues long. CDR1 is DFQATT, CDR2 SNEGSKA, per germline (reference sequence). Written as DNA, the CDR3 is TGCAGTGCTAGTGGGACAGGGGGAACCAACGTCCTGACTTTC. It yields the protein CSASGTGGTNVLTF.

This chain's CDR3 is CASSGGTGGALDEQYF. Here the CDR3 DNA reads TGCGCCAGCAGCGGTGGGACAGGGGGCGCGTTGGACGAGCAGTACTTC. This chain uses TRBV5-1 with TRBJ2-7; 12 bases are shared with TRBD1. V lost 4 bases to trimming and J lost 5 bases; unmatched junction nucleotides: 10. Germline V gene sequence: CDR1 SGHRS, CDR2 YFSETQ. This CDR3 is 16 amino acids long.

The chain carries TRBV7-9 and TRBJ2-3; perhaps TRBD2 as D (6 bases). Germline CDR1 reads SEHNR; CDR2 reads FQNEAQ (reference sequence). This CDR3 region has 15 residues. Between the trimmed V and J ends, which lost 2 bases and 3 bases, there was a span of 12 bases. CDR3 residues: CASSLLGSETDTQYF. In DNA form, the CDR3 reads TGTGCCAGCAGCTTACTCGGGAGTGAAACAGATACGCAGTATTTT. The full variable domain, with the rest looked up from reference TRBV7-9 and TRBJ2-3, is DTGVSQNPRHKITKRGQNVTFRCDPISEHNRLYWYRQTLGQGPEFLTYFQNEAQLEKSRLLSDRFSAERPKGSFSTLEIQRTEQGDSAMYLCASSLLGSETDTQYFGPGTRLTVL.

V usage is TRBV9 and J usage is TRBJ1-3; D gene ambiguous. The CDR3 sequence is 14 residues long. Trimming removed 3 bases from V and 4 bases from J, with 11 bases in between. Germline lookup yields CDR1 SGDLS and CDR2 YYNGEE. CDR3 amino acids: CASSAGSLGNTIYF. In DNA, the CDR3 is TGTGCCAGCAGCGCGGGCTCCCTCGGAAACACCATATATTTT.

This chain joins TRBV6-2 or TRBV6-3 and TRBJ2-1, with 14 bases identical to TRBD2. Per germline, CDR1 MNHEY and CDR2 SVGEGT. Unmatched junction bases numbered 16, after V lost 6 bases and J lost 9 bases. CDR3 length: 18 amino acids. In DNA, the CDR3 is TGTGCCAGCAGCCCAAGATCGCCGGGACTAGCGGGAGTCGGTGAGCAGTTCTTC. This encodes CASSPRSPGLAGVGEQFF.

The V and J genes are TRBV10-3 and TRBJ2-1; D is ambiguous. The CDR3 runs 13 residues. Germline V gene lookup returns CDR1 ENHRY and CDR2 SYGVKD. Trimming took 5 bases from V and 1 from J, leaving 6 bases between them. This chain's CDR3 is CAISSPSYNEQFF. The CDR3, as DNA: TGTGCCATCAGTAGCCCGTCCTACAATGAGCAGTTCTTC.

V and J are TRBV28 and TRBJ2-4; 7 bases are a match to TRBD2. The CDR3 length is 15 residues. Germline trimming cut 8 bases from V and 0 bases from J; bases unmatched to any gene: 7. From germline, CDR1 is MDHEN and CDR2 SYDVKM. In DNA, the CDR3 is TGTGCCAGCGGTGGACTAGGATTAGCCAAAAACATTCAGTACTTC. This gives the protein CASGGLGLAKNIQYF.

This clone has just a few counts. The gene calls are TRBV5-6 and TRBJ1-6, with D possibly TRBD1 on 6 matching bases. Germline V CDR1 and CDR2: SGHDT, YYEEEE. V lost 2 bases, J lost 12 bases, and 9 bases lay in between. This CDR3 spans 12 amino acids. The CDR3 DNA reads as TGTGCCAGCAGCTTTCCAGGGGAACCCCTCCACTTT. Its protein product is CASSFPGEPLHF. Full variable domain (missing parts from reference TRBV5-6 and TRBJ1-6): DAGVTQSPTHLIKTRGQQVTLRCSPKSGHDTVSWYQQALGQGPQFIFQYYEEEERQRGNFPDRFSGHQFPNYSSELNVNALLLGDSALYLCASSFPGEPLHFGNGTRLTVT.

The rearrangement uses TRBV2 and TRBJ1-2, with 10 bases matching TRBD1. With 5 bases clipped from V and 5 bases from J, the junction kept 2 bases outside the gene matches. This CDR3 region has 13 residues. CDR1 is SNHLY, CDR2 FYNNEI, per germline. The CDR3 sequence: CASSWTGGYGYTF. CDR3 coding DNA: TGTGCCAGCAGTTGGACAGGGGGATATGGCTACACCTTC.

The chain combines TRBV28 with TRBJ1-2, with 7 bases fitting TRBD1. Germline V gene data show CDR1 as MDHEN and CDR2 as SYDVKM. Trimming removed 3 bases from V and 6 bases from J; junction bases left unmatched: 4. The CDR3 contains 13 residues. The CDR3 sequence is CASSLTGTNGYTF. The CDR3 DNA reads as TGTGCCAGCAGTTTGACAGGGACGAATGGCTACACCTTC.

Turning to this clone: The sample contains more than one DNA sequence encoding this CDR3. The chain uses TRBV11-2 and TRBJ1-5, with D perhaps TRBD1 (5 bases). The germline CDR1 and CDR2 sequences are SGHAT and FQNNGV. V lost 4 bases, J lost 4 bases, and 26 bases lay in between. The CDR3 runs 19 residues. CDR3 sequence: CASSSHLPHRIIGNQPQHF. The CDR3 coding sequence is TGTGCCAGCAGCTCCCACCTTCCTCACAGGATCATCGGAAATCAGCCCCAGCATTTT. The entire variable domain, with the rest obtained from reference TRBV11-2 and TRBJ1-5, is as follows: EAGVAQSPRYKIIEKRQSVAFWCNPISGHATLYWYQQILGQGPKLLIQFQNNGVVDDSQLPKDRFSAERLKGVDSTLKIQPAKLEDSAVYLCASSSHLPHRIIGNQPQHFGDGTRLSIL.

V and J are TRBV6-5 and TRBJ2-2, with 8 positions matching TRBD2. Germline CDR1 and CDR2: MNHEY and SVGAGI. The CDR3 spans 15 residues. The J segment lost 0 bases and the V segment lost 6 bases, leaving 3 bases of the junction unmatched. The CDR3 region has the DNA TGTGCCAGCAGAATACTAGCGGCGAACACCGGGGAGCTGTTTTTT. Its protein is CASRILAANTGELFF.

This chain connects TRBV28 to TRBJ1-2; no clear D. Trimming left V 5 bases short and J 1 base short, with 5 bases between. Germline loops: CDR1 MDHEN, CDR2 SYDVKM. The CDR3 runs 12 residues. CDR3 DNA: TGTGCCAGCAGTATTCTTAACTATGGCTACACCTTC. Translating gives CASSILNYGYTF.

This clone was seen just once. This chain links TRBV18 with TRBJ2-1; D not certain. Between the trimmed V and J ends, which lost 4 bases and 6 bases, there was a span of 16 bases. The CDR3 totals 15 residues. The germline CDR1 and CDR2 sequences are KGHSH and LQKENI. CDR3 in amino acids: CASSRDSGLPNEQFF. For the CDR3, the DNA is TGTGCCAGCTCACGTGATAGTGGCCTCCCCAATGAGCAGTTCTTC. The variable domain in full, completed from reference TRBV18 and TRBJ2-1, reads NAGVMQNPRHLVRRRGQEARLRCSPMKGHSHVYWYRQLPEEGLKFMVYLQKENIIDESGMPKERFSAEFPKEGPSILRIQQVVRGDSAAYFCASSRDSGLPNEQFFGPGTRLTVL.

The chain has TRBV5-1 and TRBJ1-4, with a possible D match to TRBD1 (5 bases). The V and J ends lost 8 bases and 0 bases respectively, with 14 bases between them. The CDR3 runs to 15 residues. CDR1 SGHRS and CDR2 YFSETQ come from the germline V gene. CDR3 amino acids: CASAGSPATNEKLFF. CDR3 coding DNA: TGCGCCAGTGCAGGGTCCCCGGCAACTAATGAAAAACTGTTTTTT.

This chain links TRBV7-2 with TRBJ2-1, with D possibly being TRBD2 (6 bases). This CDR3 is 15 amino acids long. Looked up from germline, CDR1 is SGHTA and CDR2 is FQGNSA. Between the trimmed V and J ends, which lost 0 bases and 9 bases, there was a span of 15 bases. Here the CDR3 reads CASSLAAGIGSEQFF. The CDR3 DNA is TGTGCCAGCAGCTTAGCTGCGGGGATAGGGAGTGAGCAGTTCTTC.

V is TRBV19 and J is TRBJ1-2; 8 nucleotides line up with TRBD1. With V trimmed by 10 bases and J by 5 bases, 12 bases remained unmatched. Germline V gives CDR1 LNHDA, CDR2 SQIVND (reference sequence). The CDR3 consists of 14 residues. CDR3 amino acids: CANQTDRDGYGYTF. CDR3 coding DNA: TGTGCCAATCAAACGGACAGGGATGGATATGGCTACACCTTC. Filled out from reference TRBV19 and TRBJ1-2, the complete variable domain reads DGGITQSPKYLFRKEGQNVTLSCEQNLNHDAMYWYRQDPGQGLRLIYYSQIVNDFQKGDIAEGYSVSREKKESFPLTVTSAQKNPTAFYLCANQTDRDGYGYTFGSGTRLTVV.

The chain joins TRBV6-5 to TRBJ2-7; D unclear. V dropped 4 bases and J dropped 0 bases, with 7 bases sitting between them. Germline CDR1 is MNHEY and CDR2 is SVGAGI. The CDR3 loop spans 13 amino acids. For the CDR3, the DNA is TGTGCCAGCAGTTTCACCAACTCCTACGAGCAGTACTTC. Its translation is CASSFTNSYEQYF.

The chain recombines TRBV24-1 with TRBJ2-7, with a weak D call TRBD2 (6 bases). The CDR3 contains 13 residues. V was shortened by 4 bases and J by 8 bases, with 14 bases between the two germline ends. The germline V gene encodes CDR1 KGHDR and CDR2 SFDVKD. CDR3 sequence reads: CATSERGLIQQYF. For the CDR3, the DNA is TGTGCCACCAGTGAGAGGGGACTGATCCAGCAGTACTTC.

The J gene is TRBJ2-7, the V gene TRBV5-1; perhaps D is TRBD1 or TRBD2 (6 bases each). The V gene's germline CDR1 is SGHRS and CDR2 YFSETQ. The CDR3 totals 15 residues. V lost 0 bases, J lost 5 bases, and 15 bases lay in between. CDR3 loop: CASSLVVRGANEQYF. CDR3 nucleotides: TGCGCCAGCAGCTTGGTAGTTAGGGGGGCCAACGAGCAGTACTTC.

The chain has TRBV10-2 and TRBJ1-1; no firm D call. V lost 3 bases, J lost 2 bases, and 7 bases lay in between. Germline V lookup: CDR1 WSHSY, CDR2 SAAADI. The CDR3 has 13 amino acids. The DNA for the CDR3 is TGCGCCAGCAGTGACAGTCCCAACACTGAAGCTTTCTTT. This codes for CASSDSPNTEAFF.